This is a list of T cell receptor beta chains from one sample in a study of blood T cell repertoires in COVID-19. Sequencing was performed with immunoSEQ multiplex PCR; in TCRdb, only in-frame clones are kept and a portion is missing. The sample consists of about 67,000 clones, around 90% of them appearing once. Sequencing was performed on peripheral blood. The receptors derive from a woman older than 75 with acute or convalescent COVID-19. Both conserved end residues are part of each CDR3. Fields, in order: J gene, D gene, V gene, CDR3 protein. A D gene is named only where the DNA matches it firmly.

TRBJ1-5,-,TRBV19,CASSIKNSNQPQHF
TRBJ1-2,TRBD1,TRBV11-2,CASSPLGGQPYGYTF
TRBJ1-4,-,TRBV9,CASSGLGTGNEKLFF
TRBJ1-1,-,TRBV29-1,CSGGATEKTEAFF
TRBJ1-5,TRBD1,TRBV30,CAWSVVTGGQPQHF
TRBJ1-5,TRBD1,TRBV5-5,CASSWEGGLSNQPQHF
TRBJ1-6,TRBD1,TRBV7-6,CASSLEGTGGSPLHF
TRBJ2-5,TRBD2,TRBV9,CASSVRGAGGQETQYF
TRBJ2-1,-,TRBV12-3/TRBV12-4,CASSLGALNEQFF
TRBJ1-2,TRBD1,TRBV29-1,CSVDRGPYGYTF
TRBJ2-4,TRBD2,TRBV2,CASSEGGGRNIQYF
TRBJ1-2,-,TRBV27,CASSPPGQRYTF
TRBJ1-1,-,TRBV19,CASWRAAGNTEAFF
TRBJ1-1,-,TRBV6-2/TRBV6-3,CASSYGRLGRTEAFF
TRBJ1-2,TRBD1,TRBV27,CASSSQSGQNYGYTF
TRBJ2-3,TRBD2,TRBV2,CASNYQGTRASYSTDTQYF
TRBJ2-4,TRBD2,TRBV28,CASSEGSGGRHIQYF
TRBJ2-7,TRBD1,TRBV7-8,CASSYRDRDYEQYF
TRBJ1-1,TRBD1,TRBV7-9,CASSLNGQGSAEAFF
TRBJ2-3,-,TRBV27,CASRGVRLGPTDTQYF
TRBJ2-7,-,TRBV5-1,CASSSLNPTYEQYF
TRBJ2-7,TRBD1,TRBV6-1,CASSEQGELSEQYF
TRBJ1-2,-,TRBV5-1,CASSFSGQDYGYTF